This T cell receptor beta chain was identified in a study of cytomegalovirus exposure and HLA in healthy donors. Overall study findings and caveats: The authors listed 150 or so TCR beta chains as cytomegalovirus-associated. HLA alleles were associated with 17,000 or so TCR beta sequences in a later analysis at 0.05 false discovery rate. Relative to the approximately 700-donor mean, N-insertions were reportedly fewer in an Asian-associated ancestry cluster in a later analysis. In a later analysis, CMV-associated beta chains were mostly HLA-associated, it appeared.

13 Jbeta primers and 60 Vbeta primers were used for the PCR. Libraries were prepared by immunoSEQ multiplex PCR; TCRdb keeps only in-frame clonotypes and omits some of them. The sample consists of roughly 60,000 clones, approximately 80% of them appearing once. This clone was detected only a few times. The target antigen is unknown. Trimming pared 2 bases from V and 6 bases from J, leaving 14 bases between. The CDR3 sequence is 14 residues long. Germline lookup yields CDR1 LGHNT and CDR2 FRNRAP. This chain connects TRBV12-5 to TRBJ2-7, with D possibly matching TRBD1 (6 bases). This receptor was identified in a female donor in good health and CMV-seronegative. The sequencing input was PBMCs. The CDR3 protein is CASGLITGFAEQYF. CDR3 nucleotides: TGTGCTAGTGGTTTGATCACAGGGTTTGCCGAGCAGTACTTC.